A selection of T cell receptor beta chains follows, all from one sample in a study of shared clonotypes between healthy human individuals. Sequencing was performed with immunoSEQ multiplex PCR; in TCRdb, only in-frame clones are kept and a portion is missing. In the table there are over a million clones, 75% to 80% of which are singletons. Sequenced input: memory CD4+ T cells from PBMCs. These TCRs come from a young man in good health. Some clones in this sample may be carry-over from other donors' samples. Each CDR3 is given with its conserved first and last residue. A D gene is named only where the DNA matches it firmly. A clone size is listed for some rows: how often the clone was seen (once, few, many), or a class if it is expanded.

>TRBV10-3|.|TRBJ2-7|TRBD2
CAIRRGSGAYEQYF
TGTGCCATCAGGAGGGGTAGCGGGGCGTACGAGCAGTACTTC
>TRBV18|.|TRBJ1-2|.
CASSTGGLRPNYGYTF
TGTGCCAGCTCGACGGGGGGGCTCCGCCCTAACTATGGCTACACCTTC
>TRBV5-5|few|TRBJ2-6|.
CASSLASSGANVLTF
TGTGCCAGCAGCTTGGCCAGCTCTGGGGCCAACGTCCTGACTTTC
>TRBV5-1|.|TRBJ2-7|TRBD1
CASRLGTGSPEQYF
TGCGCCAGCAGACTCGGGACAGGGTCGCCCGAGCAGTACTTC
>TRBV5-1|.|TRBJ2-5|TRBD1
CASSVGSSGGETQYF
TGCGCCAGCTCCGTAGGATCCTCAGGGGGAGAGACCCAGTACTTC
>TRBV25-1|.|TRBJ1-4|TRBD1
CASSDLRTGGGNEKLFF
TGTGCCAGCAGTGACCTCCGGACAGGGGGCGGAAATGAAAAACTGTTTTTT
>TRBV5-6|.|TRBJ2-7|TRBD2
CASSLGRTGGRNF
TGTGCCAGCAGCTTGGGGCGGACGGGAGGGAGGAACTTC
>TRBV5-5|.|TRBJ2-3|TRBD1
CASSLEAGGGTDTQYF
TGTGCCAGCAGCTTGGAGGCAGGGGGCGGCACAGATACGCAGTATTTT
>TRBV6-5|.|TRBJ2-7|TRBD2
CASSYLRGDEQYF
TGTGCCAGCAGTTATCTTCGGGGGGACGAGCAGTACTTC
>TRBV7-7|.|TRBJ2-3|.
CASSFSIDKTQYF
TGTGCCAGCAGCTTTTCGATCGACAAGACGCAGTATTTT
>TRBV6-5|.|TRBJ2-3|.
CASRPGLDTDTQYF
TGTGCCAGCAGGCCCGGACTCGACACAGATACGCAGTATTTT
>TRBV7-8|.|TRBJ2-1|.
CASSMQTGTEQFF
TGTGCCAGCAGCATGCAAACCGGGACAGAGCAGTTCTTC
>TRBV19|.|TRBJ2-7|TRBD1
CASSIVRTGVNEQYF
TGTGCCAGTAGTATAGTGCGGACAGGAGTAAACGAGCAGTACTTC
>TRBV7-5|.|TRBJ1-2|.
CARSRAYRIDGYTF
TGTGCCAGAAGCCGCGCATACAGGATCGATGGCTACACCTTC
>TRBV9|.|TRBJ2-5|TRBD1
CASSPTDRGVETQYF
TGTGCCAGCAGCCCCACGGACAGGGGTGTGGAGACCCAGTACTTC
>TRBV6-5|.|TRBJ1-3|.
CASSVGVGGNTIYF
TGTGCCAGCAGTGTCGGGGTCGGTGGAAACACCATATATTTT
>TRBV6-1|.|TRBJ2-3|TRBD1
CASRDRGPTDTQYF
TGTGCCAGCAGGGACAGGGGGCCCACAGATACGCAGTATTTT
>TRBV18|.|TRBJ1-1|.
CASSTSTENTEAFF
TGTGCCAGCTCAACCTCGACAGAGAACACTGAAGCTTTCTTT
>TRBV30|few|TRBJ1-1|.
CAWTLGGLGTEAFF
TGTGCCTGGACCTTGGGAGGGCTGGGCACTGAAGCTTTCTTT
>TRBV7-2|.|TRBJ2-3|.
CASSSPRTFTDTQYF
TGTGCCAGCAGCTCTCCACGGACATTCACAGATACGCAGTATTTT
>TRBV4-3|.|TRBJ1-1|TRBD1
CASSHVDRDTEAFF
TGCGCCAGCAGCCACGTTGACAGGGACACTGAAGCTTTCTTT
>TRBV5-6|.|TRBJ1-1|TRBD1
CASSSRQGALGTEAFF
TGTGCCAGCAGCTCCAGACAGGGGGCGTTGGGCACTGAAGCTTTCTTT
>TRBV6-5|.|TRBJ1-4|TRBD1
CASKVQGSNEKLFF
TGTGCCAGCAAGGTACAGGGGTCTAATGAAAAACTGTTTTTT
>TRBV30|.|TRBJ2-5|.
CAWTPRGRSQETQYF
TGTGCCTGGACCCCACGGGGCAGATCCCAAGAGACCCAGTACTTC
>TRBV7-3|.|TRBJ2-2|TRBD1
CASSTGTEYTGELFF
TGTGCCAGCAGCACGGGGACAGAGTACACCGGGGAGCTGTTTTTT
>TRBV7-9|.|TRBJ2-3|.
CASSLVGPDTQYF
TGTGCCAGCAGCTTAGTGGGCCCAGATACGCAGTATTTT
>TRBV20-1|many|TRBJ1-2|.
CSGYTNYGYTF
TGCAGTGGGTACACTAACTATGGCTACACCTTC
>TRBV2|.|TRBJ1-2|TRBD1
CASSKQGVDGYTF
TGTGCCAGCAGCAAACAGGGGGTCGATGGCTACACCTTC
>TRBV4-2|once|TRBJ2-1|.
CASSPQRGLNNEQFF
TGTGCCAGCAGCCCCCAGAGGGGCCTAAACAATGAGCAGTTCTTC
>TRBV7-2|.|TRBJ2-3|.
CASSLVRDTQYF
TGTGCCAGCAGCTTAGTAAGAGATACGCAGTATTTT
>TRBV2|.|TRBJ1-5|TRBD1
CASSGLDRGAQPQHF
TGTGCCAGCAGTGGGCTCGACAGGGGAGCACAGCCCCAGCATTTT
>TRBV18|.|TRBJ2-3|.
CASSTRNRDTTDTQYF
TGTGCCAGCTCGACGCGAAACCGGGACACCACAGATACGCAGTATTTT
>TRBV19|.|TRBJ2-5|.
CASSIAPQETQYF
TGTGCCAGTAGTATAGCGCCTCAGGAGACCCAGTACTTC